Shown below are 19 T cell receptor beta chains from a single sample sequenced in a study of blood T cell repertoires in COVID-19. Clones were sequenced by immunoSEQ multiplex PCR, and TCRdb holds only the in-frame ones, with some missing. Here the sample spans 150,000 to 200,000 clones, less than 85% being singletons. The sequenced sample was peripheral blood. These receptor sequences come from a man over 45 who had recovered from COVID-19.

The rearrangement links TRBV19 to TRBJ2-7, with D tentatively TRBD2 (6 bases). V was shortened by 4 bases and J by 2 bases, with 12 bases between the two germline ends. The CDR3 sequence is 14 residues long. The germline V gene has CDR1 LNHDA and CDR2 SQIVND (reference sequence). The CDR3 coding sequence is TGTGCCAGTAGTAGCGGGGTGCCTACCTACGAGCAGTACTTC. Translated, it gives CASSSGVPTYEQYF.

A remark on this clone: In the same sample, other DNA sequences code for this CDR3. The chain combines TRBV27 with TRBJ2-7; 8 bases align to TRBD1. Unmatched junction bases numbered 3, after V lost 5 bases and J lost 3 bases. The CDR3 totals 13 residues. Germline CDR1 and CDR2: MNHEY and SMNVEV (reference sequence). The DNA for the CDR3 is TGTGCCAGCAGTCCCGGACAGGGCTACGAGCAGTACTTC. Amino acid sequence: CASSPGQGYEQYF.

The chain couples TRBV28 to TRBJ2-6; 8 bases match TRBD2. V dropped 8 bases and J dropped 4; count of bases not matched to a gene: 4. The CDR3 contains 14 residues. Germline-derived CDR1 and CDR2 are MDHEN and SYDVKM. The chain's CDR3 is CASGGGPGANVLTF. The CDR3 DNA is TGTGCCAGCGGCGGGGGGCCCGGGGCCAACGTCCTGACTTTC.

The rearrangement joins TRBV10-3 to TRBJ1-1, with 9 bases matching TRBD1. The CDR3 covers 13 residues. From germline, CDR1 is ENHRY and CDR2 SYGVKD. The V segment lost 4 bases and the J segment 11 bases; nucleotides outside the gene matches: 8. This CDR3 is CAISVGGDREAFF. CDR3 bases: TGTGCCATCAGTGTGGGGGGGGACAGGGAGGCTTTCTTT.

There are a few counts of this clone. This chain uses TRBV5-6 with TRBJ2-7; 11 bases are shared with TRBD2. The CDR3 is 16 amino acids. CDR1 is SGHDT, CDR2 YYEEEE, per germline. The trim removed 0 bases at V and 7 bases at J, leaving 9 bases unmatched. Here the CDR3 DNA reads TGTGCCAGCAGCTTGGCCTTTACTAGCGGGAGAAGGGAGCAGTACTTC. Amino acids: CASSLAFTSGRREQYF. Full variable domain (remainder filled in from reference TRBV5-6 and TRBJ2-7): DAGVTQSPTHLIKTRGQQVTLRCSPKSGHDTVSWYQQALGQGPQFIFQYYEEEERQRGNFPDRFSGHQFPNYSSELNVNALLLGDSALYLCASSLAFTSGRREQYFGPGTRLTVT.

This sequence joins TRBV18 and TRBJ1-4, with D possibly being TRBD1 (6 bases). Looked up from germline, CDR1 is KGHSH and CDR2 is LQKENI. The length of the CDR3 is 16 residues. Trimming removed 1 base from V and 8 bases from J, with 17 bases in between. CDR3 coding DNA: TGTGCCAGCTCACCACTTTCGGCAGGGGCTACCGAAAAACTGTTTTTT. Its protein product is CASSPLSAGATEKLFF.

The rearrangement links TRBV27 to TRBJ2-4, with 7 bases fitting TRBD1. Germline-derived CDR1 and CDR2 are MNHEY and SMNVEV (reference sequence). The CDR3 length is 20 residues. V trimming: 6 bases; J trimming: 0 bases; junction bases outside the gene matches: 20. CDR3 coding DNA: TGTGCCAGCAGCCTAACCCCCCCCGGACAGGCAATGCGAGCCAAAAACATTCAGTACTTC. Residues: CASSLTPPGQAMRAKNIQYF.

The chain recombines TRBV5-8 with TRBJ2-7, with 7 bases aligning to TRBD2. This CDR3 contains 18 residues. The ends lost 2 bases at V and 4 bases at J; junction bases unmatched: 18. The germline V gene encodes CDR1 SGHTS and CDR2 YDEGEE. The CDR3, as DNA: TGTGCCAGCAGCTTATTTCGGGGGTTGGCTAGCGGTTTTTACGAGCAGTACTTC. This sequence encodes CASSLFRGLASGFYEQYF. Complete variable domain (other parts from reference TRBV5-8 and TRBJ2-7): EAGVTQSPTHLIKTRGQQATLRCSPISGHTSVYWYQQALGLGLQFLLWYDEGEERNRGNFPPRFSGRQFPNYSSELNVNALELEDSALYLCASSLFRGLASGFYEQYFGPGTRLTVT.

This clone appeared a few times. The chain employs TRBV19 and TRBJ1-5; 8 bases agree with TRBD1. V shed 6 bases and J 9 bases; nucleotides not matched to a gene: 16. Per germline, CDR1 LNHDA and CDR2 SQIVND (reference sequence). The CDR3 loop spans 16 amino acids. CDR3 bases: TGTGCCAGTAGACGTAGGCAAGACAGGGGCCGTAGGCCCCAGCATTTT. This translates into CASRRRQDRGRRPQHF. The full variable domain, in which reference TRBV19 and TRBJ1-5 provide the parts outside the CDR3, is DGGITQSPKYLFRKEGQNVTLSCEQNLNHDAMYWYRQDPGQGLRLIYYSQIVNDFQKGDIAEGYSVSREKKESFPLTVTSAQKNPTAFYLCASRRRQDRGRRPQHFGDGTRLSIL.

Here the CDR3 DNA reads TGTGCCAGCAGTTATTACGCAGGGGGCGAAGAGACCCAGTACTTC. This gives the protein CASSYYAGGEETQYF. This sequence joins TRBV28 and TRBJ2-5, with TRBD1 matching 8 bases. CDR3 size: 15 residues. Per germline, CDR1 MDHEN and CDR2 SYDVKM. The J segment lost 3 bases and the V segment lost 4 bases, leaving 7 bases of the junction unmatched.

This clone was detected only once. The chain links TRBV5-1 to TRBJ2-7; 8 positions agree with TRBD1. The length of the CDR3 is 14 residues. The V and J ends lost 2 bases and 3 bases, in that order; junction bases with no gene match: 4. Germline CDR1 is SGHRS and CDR2 is YFSETQ. Written as DNA, the CDR3 is TGCGCCAGCAGCTTTCTCGGACAGGGCTACGAGCAGTACTTC. Amino acids: CASSFLGQGYEQYF.

This clone was detected once. The chain uses TRBV4-1 and TRBJ2-1; 8 bases match TRBD2. The CDR3 has 17 residues. V lost 4 bases, J lost 2 bases, and 10 bases stayed unmatched. Germline CDR1 is MGHRA and CDR2 is YSYEKL. The CDR3 DNA reads TGCGCCAGCAGCCCGGGCCCCAGCGGGAGCCCCTACAATGAGCAGTTCTTC. As protein: CASSPGPSGSPYNEQFF.

The chain joins TRBV7-2 to TRBJ2-2; 8 bases are a match to TRBD2. The CDR3 has 18 residues. Losses at the gene ends were 5 bases for V and 7 bases for J; bases not matched to a gene: 18. CDR1 is SGHTA, CDR2 FQGNSA, per germline. Here the CDR3 reads CASSLRPGLGILGGELFF. The CDR3 bases are TGTGCCAGCAGCCTGCGGCCGGGACTAGGGATTTTGGGCGGGGAGCTGTTTTTT. Complete variable domain (other parts from reference TRBV7-2 and TRBJ2-2): GAGVSQSPSNKVTEKGKDVELRCDPISGHTALYWYRQSLGQGLEFLIYFQGNSAPDKSGLPSDRFSAERTGGSVSTLTIQRTQQEDSAVYLCASSLRPGLGILGGELFFGEGSRLTVL.

The J gene is TRBJ2-1, the V gene TRBV5-1, with 8 bases that match TRBD2. The V and J ends lost 1 base and 6 bases, in that order; junction bases with no gene match: 9. Per germline, CDR1 SGHRS and CDR2 YFSETQ. The CDR3 contains 16 residues. In DNA form, the CDR3 reads TGCGCCAGCAGCTTGCCCGGACCCGGGACTAGCAATGAGCAGTTCTTC. It specifies CASSLPGPGTSNEQFF.

This chain joins TRBV9 and TRBJ1-5; no reliable D call. The CDR3 runs 14 residues. Trimming removed 4 bases from V and 5 bases from J, with 13 bases in between. The germline CDR1 and CDR2 sequences are SGDLS and YYNGEE. The CDR3 DNA reads as TGTGCCAGCAGCCCACGGTGGGAGTATCAGCCCCAGCATTTT. It is translated as CASSPRWEYQPQHF.

The chain joins TRBV2 to TRBJ1-4; possible D gene TRBD1, 5 bases. The CDR3 runs 15 residues. Germline V gene sequence: CDR1 SNHLY, CDR2 FYNNEI. V was pared by 4 bases and J by 5 bases, with 14 bases between. The CDR3 region is CASSGGYGGNEKLFF. In DNA, the CDR3 is TGTGCCAGCAGTGGTGGTTATGGGGGGAATGAAAAACTGTTTTTT.

The rearrangement uses TRBV27 and TRBJ2-1; a weak D match, TRBD1 (6 bases). CDR3 length equals 15 residues. CDR1 and CDR2 from the germline V gene are MNHEY and SMNVEV (reference sequence). Trimming pared 8 bases from V and 4 bases from J, leaving 18 bases between. This chain's CDR3 is CASCRQGPIYNEQFF. CDR3 DNA: TGTGCCAGCTGCCGCCAGGGGCCCATATACAATGAGCAGTTCTTC.

CDR3 sequence: CATSRDLDSRTQHF. In DNA form, the CDR3 reads TGTGCCACCAGCAGAGATCTGGACAGTCGGACCCAGCATTTT. V gene TRBV15 combines with J gene TRBJ1-5; possibly TRBD1 for D (6 bases). Germline V CDR1 and CDR2: LNHNV, YYDKDF (reference sequence). Trimming removed 0 bases at V and 11 bases at J, with 14 bases between. The CDR3 runs to 14 residues.

The rearrangement uses TRBV30 and TRBJ1-5; perhaps TRBD1 as D (5 bases). V lost 1 base and J 3 bases, leaving 7 bases between the germline ends. CDR3 size: 13 residues. Germline V lookup: CDR1 GTSNPN, CDR2 SVGIG (reference sequence). CDR3 loop: CAWSGQSNQPQHF. DNA of the CDR3: TGTGCCTGGAGTGGACAGTCCAATCAGCCCCAGCATTTT. The entire variable domain, with the rest obtained from reference TRBV30 and TRBJ1-5, is as follows: SQTIHQWPATLVQPVGSPLSLECTVEGTSNPNLYWYRQAAGRGLQLLFYSVGIGQISSEVPQNLSASRPQDRQFILSSKKLLLSDSGFYLCAWSGQSNQPQHFGDGTRLSIL.